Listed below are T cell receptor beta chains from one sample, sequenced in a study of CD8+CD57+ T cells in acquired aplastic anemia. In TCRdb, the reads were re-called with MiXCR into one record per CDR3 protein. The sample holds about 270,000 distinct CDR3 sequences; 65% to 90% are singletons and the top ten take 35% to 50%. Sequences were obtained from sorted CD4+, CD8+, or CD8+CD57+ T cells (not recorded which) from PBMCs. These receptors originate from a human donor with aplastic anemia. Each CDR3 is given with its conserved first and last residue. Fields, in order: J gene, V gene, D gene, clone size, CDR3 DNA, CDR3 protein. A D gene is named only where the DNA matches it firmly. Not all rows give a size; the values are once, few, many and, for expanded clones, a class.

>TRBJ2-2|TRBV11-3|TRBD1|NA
TGTGCCAGCAGTTTATCTCTGACAGGGGGGATCGGGGAGCTGTTTTTT
CASSLSLTGGIGELFF
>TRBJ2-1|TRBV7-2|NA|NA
TGTGCCAGCAGGTACCCGGACAGAGCGGGTGGGGAGAATGAGCAGTTCTTC
CASRYPDRAGGENEQFF
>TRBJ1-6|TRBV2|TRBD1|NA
TGTGCCAGCAGACAAGCGGGGACAGAACCTAATTCTCCCCTCCACTTT
CASRQAGTEPNSPLHF
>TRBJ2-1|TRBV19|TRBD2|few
TGTGCCAGTAGTCCAACGGGGGGGGAGCAGTTCTTC
CASSPTGGEQFF
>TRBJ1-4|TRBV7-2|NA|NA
TGTGCCAGCAGCTTCGCACTGGCGGGGGGGGATGAGTACCTGTTTTTT
CASSFALAGGDEYLFF
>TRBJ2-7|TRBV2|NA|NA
TGTGCCAGCAGTTTCGCGGGCAGCTATGAGCAGTACTTC
CASSFAGSYEQYF
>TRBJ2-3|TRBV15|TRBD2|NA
TGTGCCACCAGCATTGGACTAGAGGGAGGTGCGCAGTACTTT
CATSIGLEGGAQYF
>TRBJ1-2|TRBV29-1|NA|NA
TGCAGCGTCGAAGACAGCCACGTGGCCACCTTC
CSVEDSHVATF
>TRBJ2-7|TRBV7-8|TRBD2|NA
TGTGCCAGCAGCTTACCGGGAGGAGCCTATACGCAGTACTTC
CASSLPGGAYTQYF
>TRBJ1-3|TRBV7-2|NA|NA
TGTGCCAGCAGCTTAGCCGGGGCACAGGTACGCAGCATATATTTT
CASSLAGAQVRSIYF
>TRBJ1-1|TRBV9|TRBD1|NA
TGTGCCAGCAGCGTAGGGGGACAGAGCACAGGAACGCCTGAAGCTTTCTTT
CASSVGGQSTGTPEAFF
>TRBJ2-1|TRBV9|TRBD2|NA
TGTGCCAGCAGCGTTCAAAGAAGCGGGGGGTATTATGAGCAGTTCTTC
CASSVQRSGGYYEQFF
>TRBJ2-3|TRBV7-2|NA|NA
TGTGCCAGCAGCCCCGCCCCGGAATGGACTAACGGGCGGTATTTT
CASSPAPEWTNGRYF
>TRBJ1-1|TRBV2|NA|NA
TGTGCCAGCAGCGGAGGGGAGGGTCAGACCCAGAACTTCGGACCAGGCTTT
CASSGGEGQTQNFGPGF
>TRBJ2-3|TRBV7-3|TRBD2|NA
TGTGCCAGCAGTTCTAGCGGGACTTGGGAAGAGGCCCAGTTT
CASSSSGTWEEAQF
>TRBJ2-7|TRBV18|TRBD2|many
TGTGCCAGCTCACCAGGGGCGGGGGGAGCCTACGAGCAGTACTTC
CASSPGAGGAYEQYF
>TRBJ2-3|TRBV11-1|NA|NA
TGTGCCAGCAGCTTTAGCGTTAGTGGCACAGATACGCAGTATTTT
CASSFSVSGTDTQYF
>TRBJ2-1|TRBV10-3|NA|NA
TGTGCCAGCAGTTACCGGGCCAGACAGATACTTCACCCCTCCACCTTC
CASSYRARQILHPSTF
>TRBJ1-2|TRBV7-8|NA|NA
TGTGCCAGCAAGTTCACAGGAGAGCACTATGAGCAGTATGGCTACACCTTC
CASKFTGEHYEQYGYTF
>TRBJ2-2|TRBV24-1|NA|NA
TGTGCCAGCAGCGTTGAGGAGAACACCGGGGGGCTGTTTTTT
CASSVEENTGGLFF
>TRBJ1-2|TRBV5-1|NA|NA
TGCGCCAGCAGCTTGGAAATCTACGGGAACGTATATGGCTACACCTTC
CASSLEIYGNVYGYTF
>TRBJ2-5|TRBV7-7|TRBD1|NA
TGTGCTAGCAGTTGGGACAGGGGTTCCGGGGACCTGTTTTTC
CASSWDRGSGDLFF
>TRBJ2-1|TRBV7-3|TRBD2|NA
TGTGCCAGCAGCATAGCGAAGCGGGGGTACTACAATCAGTTCTTC
CASSIAKRGYYNQFF
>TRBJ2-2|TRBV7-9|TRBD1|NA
TGTGCCAGCAGTTACTCGGGGACAGGCTACGAGCAGTACCTGTTTTTT
CASSYSGTGYEQYLFF
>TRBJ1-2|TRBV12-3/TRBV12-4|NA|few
TGTGCCAGCAGTACGGGACGGACCCTCTATGGCTACACCTTC
CASSTGRTLYGYTF
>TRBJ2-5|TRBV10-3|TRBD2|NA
TGTGCCACCCGACGGGGGGAGGAGACCCAGTACTTC
CATRRGEETQYF
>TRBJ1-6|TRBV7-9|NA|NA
TGTGCCAGCAGCCCCTTAGTTTGGAATTCACCCCTCCACTTT
CASSPLVWNSPLHF
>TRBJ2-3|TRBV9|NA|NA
TGTGCCAGCAGCCAAGGGGAGAGAGGCGTGGCTAAAGATACGCAGTATTTT
CASSQGERGVAKDTQYF
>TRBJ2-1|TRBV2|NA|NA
TGTGCCAGCGGGCAGGGGGGAACGGGTAGTCTGTCCTTT
CASGQGGTGSLSF
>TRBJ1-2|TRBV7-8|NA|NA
TGTGCCAGCAGCTTAGAGGGAGGTCCCGATATAGAGTATGGCTACACCTTC
CASSLEGGPDIEYGYTF
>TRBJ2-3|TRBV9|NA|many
TGTGCCAGCAGCGAAAACTTTGCGGATACGCAGTATTTT
CASSENFADTQYF
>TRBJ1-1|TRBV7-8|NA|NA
TGTGCCAGCAGCTTTCATCCAACCGGGAACGCCGATTCTTTCTTT
CASSFHPTGNADSFF
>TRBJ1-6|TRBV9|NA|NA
TGTGCCAGCAGCGTTGGGACACTAAATTCACCCCTCCACTTT
CASSVGTLNSPLHF
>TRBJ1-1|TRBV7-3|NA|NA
TGTGCCAGCAGCCCGACGGTAGTCTCGGGACCTGAAGCTTTCTTT
CASSPTVVSGPEAFF
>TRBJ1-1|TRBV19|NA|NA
TGTGCCAGCAGCTTGGGCCAGAAGAACACTGAAGCTTTCTTT
CASSLGQKNTEAFF